This T cell receptor beta chain was found in a study of blood T cell repertoires in COVID-19. Study summary: The study drew acute and convalescent COVID-19 samples from the United States, Italy and Spain. T cells, B-cell-depleted T cells, or PBMCs supplied cDNA or gDNA.

Under the authors' procedure: Amplification of reference gene primers was used by the study to estimate nucleated cell counts. TCRdb's table, derived via immunoSEQ multiplex PCR, lists solely in-frame clones and lacks some. V, J and clone size were drawn from that table, and D and trimming were deduced from the DNA. The table has 120,000 or so clones, just over 85% seen once. Germline trimming cut 7 bases from V and 0 bases from J; bases unmatched to any gene: 4. There are 14 residues in the CDR3. CDR1 LNHDA and CDR2 SQIVND come from the germline V gene (reference sequence). The chain links TRBV19 to TRBJ2-5, with TRBD2 identical over 8 bases. Material for sequencing was peripheral blood. This TCR derives from a man in his forties with acute or convalescent COVID-19. CDR3 region: CASNGREDQETQYF. The CDR3 bases are TGTGCCAGTAATGGGCGGGAGGACCAAGAGACCCAGTACTTC.